This T cell receptor beta chain emerged from a study of blood T cell repertoires in COVID-19. As for the study in general: Whether acute or convalescent, the COVID-19 samples came from the United States, Italy and Spain. In each case, the material was cDNA or gDNA derived from T cells, B-cell-depleted T cells, or PBMCs.

CDR1 is KGHSH, CDR2 LQKENI, per germline. CDR3 size: 14 residues. Deletions cut 3 bases from V and 0 bases from J, with 6 bases between. This clone was detected a few times. In the original processing: Reference gene primer amplification gave nucleated cell count estimates. Produced via immunoSEQ multiplex PCR; TCRdb's table is partial and in-frame only. The DNA gave D and trimming, while V, J and clone size come from that table. The sample yields around 170,000 clones, roughly 80% seen once. Sequenced material: peripheral blood. This chain links TRBV18 with TRBJ1-3; D ambiguous. The sequence was collected from a human donor in a cohort sampled during active COVID-19. The CDR3 spells CASSPGLSGNTIYF. CDR3 in DNA: TGTGCCAGCTCACCGGGCCTCTCTGGAAACACCATATATTTT.